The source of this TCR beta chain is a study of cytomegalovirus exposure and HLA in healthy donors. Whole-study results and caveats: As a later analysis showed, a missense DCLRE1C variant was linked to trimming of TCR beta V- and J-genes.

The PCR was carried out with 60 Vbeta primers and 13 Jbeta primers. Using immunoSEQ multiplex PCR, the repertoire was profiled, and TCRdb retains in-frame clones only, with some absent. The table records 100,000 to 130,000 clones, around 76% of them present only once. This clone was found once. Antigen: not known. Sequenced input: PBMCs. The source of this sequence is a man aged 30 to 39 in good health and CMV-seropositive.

CDR3 DNA: TGTGCCAGCAGCATCCAGGGGTACCAAGAGACCCAGTACTTC. Its protein product is CASSIQGYQETQYF. This chain uses TRBV2 with TRBJ2-5, with D maybe TRBD1 (6 bases). This CDR3 is 14 amino acids long. The V end was cut by 6 bases, the J end by 0 bases, with 11 bases between. Germline V gives CDR1 SNHLY, CDR2 FYNNEI. Full variable domain (outside the CDR3, taken from reference TRBV2 and TRBJ2-5): EPEVTQTPSHQVTQMGQEVILRCVPISNHLYFYWYRQILGQKVEFLVSFYNNEISEKSEIFDDQFSVERPDGSNFTLKIRSTKLEDSAMYFCASSIQGYQETQYFGPGTRLLVL.